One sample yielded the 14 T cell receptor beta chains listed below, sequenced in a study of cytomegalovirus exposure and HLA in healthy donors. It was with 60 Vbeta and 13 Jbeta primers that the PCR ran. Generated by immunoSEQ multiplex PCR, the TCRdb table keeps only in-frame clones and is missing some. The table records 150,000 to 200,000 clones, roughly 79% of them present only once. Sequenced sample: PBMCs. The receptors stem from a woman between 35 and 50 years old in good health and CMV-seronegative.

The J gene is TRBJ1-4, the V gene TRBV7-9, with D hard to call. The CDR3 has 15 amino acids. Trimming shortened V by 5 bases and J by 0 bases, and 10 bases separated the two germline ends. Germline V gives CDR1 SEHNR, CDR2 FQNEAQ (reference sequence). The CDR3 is CASSQYTPTNEKLFF. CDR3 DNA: TGTGCCAGCAGCCAATACACCCCAACTAATGAAAAACTGTTTTTT. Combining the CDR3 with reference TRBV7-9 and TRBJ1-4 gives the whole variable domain DTGVSQNPRHKITKRGQNVTFRCDPISEHNRLYWYRQTLGQGPEFLTYFQNEAQLEKSRLLSDRFSAERPKGSFSTLEIQRTEQGDSAMYLCASSQYTPTNEKLFFGSGTQLSVL.

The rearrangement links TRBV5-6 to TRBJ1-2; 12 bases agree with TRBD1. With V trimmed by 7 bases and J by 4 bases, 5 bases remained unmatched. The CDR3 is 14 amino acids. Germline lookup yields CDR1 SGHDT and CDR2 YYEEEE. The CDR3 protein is CASLPGQGAYGYTF. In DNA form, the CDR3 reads TGTGCCAGCCTACCGGGACAGGGGGCCTATGGCTACACCTTC.

The CDR3 here is CASSLGARDNNEQFF. As DNA, the CDR3 is TGTGCCAGCAGCTTGGGAGCCCGGGATAACAATGAGCAGTTCTTC. This chain connects TRBV5-4 to TRBJ2-1; weak D call: TRBD2 (5 bases). This CDR3 comprises 15 residues. V dropped 0 bases and J dropped 5 bases, with 12 bases sitting between them. Germline values: CDR1 SGHNT, CDR2 YYREEE (reference sequence).

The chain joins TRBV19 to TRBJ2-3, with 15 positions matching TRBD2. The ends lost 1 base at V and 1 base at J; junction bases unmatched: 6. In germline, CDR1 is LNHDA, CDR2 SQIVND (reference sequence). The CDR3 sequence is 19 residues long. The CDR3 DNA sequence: TGTGCCAGTAGTATAGGGACTAGCGGGAGGGCCGGTGGCACAGATACGCAGTATTTT. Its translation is CASSIGTSGRAGGTDTQYF. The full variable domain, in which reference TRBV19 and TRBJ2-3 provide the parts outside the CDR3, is DGGITQSPKYLFRKEGQNVTLSCEQNLNHDAMYWYRQDPGQGLRLIYYSQIVNDFQKGDIAEGYSVSREKKESFPLTVTSAQKNPTAFYLCASSIGTSGRAGGTDTQYFGPGTRLTVL.

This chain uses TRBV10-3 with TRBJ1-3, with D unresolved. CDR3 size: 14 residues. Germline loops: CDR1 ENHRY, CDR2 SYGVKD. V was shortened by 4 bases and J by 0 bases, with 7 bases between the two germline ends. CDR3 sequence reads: CAISVSSSGNTIYF. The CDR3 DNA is TGTGCCATCAGTGTTAGTAGCTCTGGAAACACCATATATTTT.

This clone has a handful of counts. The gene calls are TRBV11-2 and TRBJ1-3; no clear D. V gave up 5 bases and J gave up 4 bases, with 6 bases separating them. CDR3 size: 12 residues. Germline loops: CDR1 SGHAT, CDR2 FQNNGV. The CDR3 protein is CASSREGNTIYF. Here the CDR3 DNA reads TGTGCCAGCAGCCGCGAAGGAAACACCATATATTTT.

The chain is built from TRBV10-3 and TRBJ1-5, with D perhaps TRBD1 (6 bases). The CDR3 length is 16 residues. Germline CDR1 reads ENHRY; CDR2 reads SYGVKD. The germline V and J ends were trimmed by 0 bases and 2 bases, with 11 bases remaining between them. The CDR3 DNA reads TGTGCCATCAGTGAGTCCTCAGGGGTTGGCAATCAGCCCCAGCATTTT. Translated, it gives CAISESSGVGNQPQHF.

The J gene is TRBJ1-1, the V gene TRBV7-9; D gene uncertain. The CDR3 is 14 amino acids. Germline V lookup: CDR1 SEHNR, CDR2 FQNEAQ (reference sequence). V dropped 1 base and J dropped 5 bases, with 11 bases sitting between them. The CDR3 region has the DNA TGTGCCAGCAGCTTAGGAGGCGTAGAAACTGAAGCTTTCTTT. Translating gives CASSLGGVETEAFF.

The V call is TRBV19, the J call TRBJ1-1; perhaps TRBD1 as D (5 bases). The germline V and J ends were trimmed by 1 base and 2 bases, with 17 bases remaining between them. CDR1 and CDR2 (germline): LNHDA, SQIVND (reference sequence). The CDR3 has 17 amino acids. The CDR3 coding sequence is TGTGCCAGTAGTATAGTGGGGGGAGCTTGGCAAAACACTGAAGCTTTCTTT. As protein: CASSIVGGAWQNTEAFF.

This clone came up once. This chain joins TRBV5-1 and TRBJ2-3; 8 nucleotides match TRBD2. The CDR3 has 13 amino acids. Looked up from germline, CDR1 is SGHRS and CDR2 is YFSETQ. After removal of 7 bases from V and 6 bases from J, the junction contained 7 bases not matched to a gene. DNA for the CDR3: TGCGCCAGCGATAGCGGGGAGAGGGATACGCAGTATTTT. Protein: CASDSGERDTQYF.

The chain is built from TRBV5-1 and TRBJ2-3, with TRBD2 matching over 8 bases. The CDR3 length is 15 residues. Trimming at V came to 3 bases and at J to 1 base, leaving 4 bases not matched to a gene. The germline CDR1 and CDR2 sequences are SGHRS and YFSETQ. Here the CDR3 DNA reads TGCGCCAGCAGCTCGCTTAGCGGGGGCACAGATACGCAGTATTTT. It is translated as CASSSLSGGTDTQYF.

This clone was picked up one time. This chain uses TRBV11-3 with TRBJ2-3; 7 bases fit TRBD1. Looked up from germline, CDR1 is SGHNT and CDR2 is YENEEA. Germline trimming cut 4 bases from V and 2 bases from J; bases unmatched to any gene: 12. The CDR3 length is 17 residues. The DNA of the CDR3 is TGTGCCAGCAGCTCTAAGCGAACAGGGGTAGACACAGATACGCAGTATTTT. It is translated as CASSSKRTGVDTDTQYF.

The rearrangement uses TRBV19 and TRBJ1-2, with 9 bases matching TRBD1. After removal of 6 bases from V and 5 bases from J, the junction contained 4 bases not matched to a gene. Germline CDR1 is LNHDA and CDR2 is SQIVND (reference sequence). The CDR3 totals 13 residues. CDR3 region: CASREGQGYGYTF. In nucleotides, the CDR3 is TGTGCCAGTAGAGAGGGACAGGGATATGGCTACACCTTC.

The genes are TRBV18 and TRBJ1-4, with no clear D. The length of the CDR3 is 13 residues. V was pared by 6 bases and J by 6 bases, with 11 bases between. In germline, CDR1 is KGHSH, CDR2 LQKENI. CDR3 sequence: CASSEREDEKLFF. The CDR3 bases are TGTGCCAGCTCCGAAAGGGAGGATGAAAAACTGTTTTTT.